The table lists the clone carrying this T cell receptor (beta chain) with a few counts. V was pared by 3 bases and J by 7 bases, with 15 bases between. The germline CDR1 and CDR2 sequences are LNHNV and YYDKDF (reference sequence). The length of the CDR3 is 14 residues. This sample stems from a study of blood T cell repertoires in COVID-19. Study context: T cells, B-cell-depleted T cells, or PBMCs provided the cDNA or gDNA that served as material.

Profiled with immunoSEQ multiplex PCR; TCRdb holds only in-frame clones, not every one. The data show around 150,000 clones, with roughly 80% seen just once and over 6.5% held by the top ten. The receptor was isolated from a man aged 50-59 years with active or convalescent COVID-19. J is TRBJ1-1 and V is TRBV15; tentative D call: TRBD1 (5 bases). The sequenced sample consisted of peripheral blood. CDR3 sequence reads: CATSSYQGLFEAFF. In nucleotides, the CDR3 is TGTGCCACCAGCAGTTACCAGGGACTTTTTGAAGCTTTCTTT.